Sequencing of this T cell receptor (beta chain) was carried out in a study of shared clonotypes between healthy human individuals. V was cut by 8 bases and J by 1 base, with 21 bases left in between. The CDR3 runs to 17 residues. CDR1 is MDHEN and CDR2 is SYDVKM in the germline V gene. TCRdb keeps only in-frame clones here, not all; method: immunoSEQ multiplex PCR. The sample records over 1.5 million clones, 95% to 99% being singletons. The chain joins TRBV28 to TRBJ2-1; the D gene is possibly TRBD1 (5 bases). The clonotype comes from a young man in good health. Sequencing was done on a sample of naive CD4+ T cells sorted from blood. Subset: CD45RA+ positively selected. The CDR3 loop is CASGAQASSKSYNEQFF. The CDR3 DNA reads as TGTGCCAGCGGGGCCCAGGCGTCTTCGAAGTCCTACAATGAGCAGTTCTTC.